This T cell receptor (beta chain) is from a study of blood T cells in healthy people across ages. Study-level points and caveats: The unknown donor CMV status may have confounded expanded clonotype changes.

This clonotype was found once. The antigen is not known. One base away lies a much larger clone, so this may be a sequencing read error. The CDR3 has 14 amino acids. Germline-derived CDR1 and CDR2 are SGHVS and FNYEAQ. Using a J-beta primer mix together with a sample-barcoded 5' primer, a second PCR was run for roughly 6 to 11 cycles. There were at least 2.5 million CDR3-containing paired-end reads obtained from each sample. Using its own MiXCR run on the 5' RACE reads, TCRdb lists one record per CDR3 protein. The sample holds 550,000 to 800,000 distinct CDR3 sequences; roughly 32% are singletons and the top ten take 15%.

V usage is TRBV7-6 and J usage is TRBJ2-5; maybe TRBD1 (6 bases). The DNA end is more similar to TRBJ2-1, so the J call may be wrong. Sequencing was performed on blood. The receptor's source is an elderly woman in good health. CDR3 in amino acids: CASSLADSQETQFF. CDR3 in DNA: TGTGCCAGCAGCTTAGCGGACAGCCAAGAGACCCAGTTCTTC.